Each of the 12 T cell receptor beta chains below was sequenced from the same sample in a study of blood T cells in healthy people across ages. The second PCR ran roughly 7 to 12 cycles with a sample-barcoded 5' primer and J-beta primers. TCRdb recomputed calls from the 5' RACE reads with MiXCR, one row per CDR3 protein. The top ten clones hold about 9.4% of a sample with some 940,000 distinct CDR3 sequences, approximately 32% of them seen once. In addition, the sample was reused for a study of T cells of mothers and their children.

Sequencing was performed on blood. Source of these receptors: a woman aged 40 to 49 in good health.

V is TRBV20-1 and J is TRBJ2-3; unclear D gene. The V gene's germline CDR1 is DFQATT and CDR2 SNEGSKA (reference sequence). The CDR3 runs to 14 residues. DNA of the CDR3: TGCAGCCCTAACGCGGCGAGACGCACAGATACGCAGTATTTT. It encodes CSPNAARRTDTQYF.

This clonotype was picked up a small number of times. Possible read error: a much larger clone is one base away. V usage is TRBV12-3 or TRBV12-4 and J usage is TRBJ1-1; D might be TRBD1 (5 bases). V was shortened by 6 bases and J by 0 bases, with 14 bases between the two germline ends. The CDR3 extends over 15 amino acids. DNA for the CDR3: TGTGCCAGCAGGGGAGGGACGGACATGAACACTGAAGCTTTCTTT. Its translation: CASRGGTDMNTEAFF.

In regard to this clonotype: A clone one base away is much larger, so this may be a read error. The chain links TRBV7-2 to TRBJ2-2; D not resolved. The germline CDR1 and CDR2 sequences are SGHTA and FQGNSA. The CDR3 totals 15 residues. The CDR3 here is CACSLGGLNTGELFF. The CDR3 region has the DNA TGTGCCTGCAGCTTAGGTGGGCTCAACACCGGGGAGCTGTTTTTT.

The rearrangement joins TRBV3-1 to TRBJ2-7; a weak D match, TRBD1 (6 bases). Germline values: CDR1 LGHDT, CDR2 YNNKEL (reference sequence). The CDR3 extends over 15 amino acids. Between the trimmed V and J ends, which lost 5 bases and 0 bases, there was a span of 14 bases. CDR3 in DNA: TGTGCCAGCAGCTGGACAGCAAGGAGCTCCTACGAGCAGTACTTC. It yields the protein CASSWTARSSYEQYF.

This sequence joins TRBV29-1 and TRBJ2-3; TRBD2 matches 9 bases. The CDR3 spans 14 residues. Looked up from germline, CDR1 is SQVTM and CDR2 is ANQGSEA. V trimming: 4 bases; J trimming: 1 base; junction bases outside the gene matches: 3. CDR3 region: CSVVVAGGTDTQYF. CDR3 nucleotide sequence: TGCAGCGTTGTAGTAGCGGGGGGCACAGATACGCAGTATTTT.

This clonotype was observed a few times. V is TRBV6-6 and J is TRBJ2-7; the match to TRBD2 covers 9 bases. This CDR3 has 15 residues. The germline gives CDR1 MNHNY, CDR2 SVGAGI (reference sequence). J was trimmed by 4 bases and V by 7 bases; bases with no gene match: 11. This CDR3 is CASNRPTSGLYEQYF. CDR3 nucleotides: TGTGCCAGCAACAGGCCGACTAGCGGCTTATACGAGCAGTACTTC.

The chain couples TRBV7-2 to TRBJ2-7; D is ambiguous. V was clipped by 5 bases and J by 3 bases, with 14 bases between them. CDR3 length equals 14 residues. From germline, CDR1 is SGHTA and CDR2 FQGNSA. Here the CDR3 reads CASSRTGLNYEQYV. In DNA form, the CDR3 reads TGTGCCAGCAGCCGGACGGGCCTTAACTACGAGCAGTACGTC.

This chain links TRBV21-1 with TRBJ2-5. TRBV21-1 is reported as a pseudogene. This CDR3 has 15 residues. CDR3 sequence (DNA): TGTGCCAGCAGCAAAGGAAGGCGTGAGCAAGAGACCCAGTACTTC. Encoded protein: CASSKGRREQETQYF.

The chain has TRBV29-1 and TRBJ2-1; no firm D call. Germline lookup yields CDR1 SQVTM and CDR2 ANQGSEA. V dropped 6 bases and J dropped 0 bases, with 9 bases sitting between them. CDR3 size: 13 residues. The CDR3 is CSVLLSSYNEQFF. The DNA for the CDR3 is TGCAGCGTCCTCCTGAGCTCCTACAATGAGCAGTTCTTC.

This clonotype occurred many times. The chain combines TRBV24-1 with TRBJ2-7, with 7 positions matching TRBD1. The germline V gene encodes CDR1 KGHDR and CDR2 SFDVKD. Trimming took 4 bases from V and 5 from J; bases not matched to a gene: 7. The CDR3 sequence is 14 residues long. CDR3 sequence reads: CATSDRDSYHEQYF. Here the CDR3 DNA reads TGTGCCACCAGTGACAGGGACAGCTACCACGAGCAGTACTTC.

This clonotype occurred many times. This chain connects TRBV6-2 or TRBV6-3 to TRBJ2-4, with D maybe TRBD1 (5 bases). Germline assignment: CDR1 MNHEY and CDR2 SVGEGT. The germline V and J ends were trimmed by 2 bases and 1 base, with 15 bases remaining between them. The CDR3 runs 17 residues. CDR3 region: CASSYGAGIAAKNIQYF. CDR3 DNA sequence: TGTGCCAGCAGTTACGGGGCAGGAATAGCCGCCAAAAACATTCAGTACTTC.

Remarks on this clonotype: A read error may produce the germline difference seen at one junction end. The chain combines TRBV5-1 with TRBJ1-2; 7 positions match TRBD1. Per germline, CDR1 SGHRS and CDR2 YFSETQ. The CDR3 totals 14 residues. DNA of the CDR3: TGCGCCAGCAGCTTGGGAAGGACAGGCTATAGCTACACCTTC. It is translated as CASSLGRTGYSYTF.